The source of this T cell receptor (beta chain) is a study of immune characterization of retroperitoneal liposarcoma. V lost 2 bases to trimming and J lost 4 bases; unmatched junction nucleotides: 5. The germline gives CDR1 MRHNA, CDR2 SNTAGT. The CDR3 is made up of 15 amino acids. A single record per CDR3 protein comes from TCRdb applying MiXCR to the PCR reads. The sample comprises some 15,000 distinct CDR3 sequences, 40% to 50% of which are singletons, and around 12% rests with the top ten. A few counts support this clonotype. This chain uses TRBV6-4 with TRBJ2-3; TRBD2 aligns across 8 bases. This receptor was obtained from a female donor with retroperitoneal liposarcoma. Sequenced: tumor tissue. The CDR3 DNA reads TGTGCCAGCAGTGACGGGAGCGGGAGTGCAGATACGCAGTATTTT. This sequence encodes CASSDGSGSADTQYF.